Below are 13 T cell receptor beta chains sequenced from a single sample in a study of shared clonotypes between healthy human individuals (TCRdb year 2020). The method behind the library was the immunoSEQ multiplex PCR assay. In its TCRdb copy, this immuneACCESS table keeps in-frame sequences only and misses some clones. Where compared with another copy, unresolved V genes explain less than half of these, and the others have no known cause. The sample includes about 2 million clones, with 85% to 95% observed a single time. Of the sample, 0.13% falls within the top ten clones. What was sequenced was naive CD4+ T cells sorted from blood. The cell subset or site tag for this specimen amounts to: CD45RA+ positively selected. These receptors all stem from a man younger than 30 in good health.

A word on this clone: The junction shows a germline mismatch at one end, possibly a read error. In the same sample, other DNA sequences code for this CDR3. This chain joins TRBV7-2 and TRBJ1-6; D not resolved. The CDR3 loop spans 13 amino acids. CDR1 is SGHTA and CDR2 is FQGNSA in the germline V gene. CDR3 coding DNA: TGTGCCAGCAGCTCGGATATTCGTTCACCCCTCCACTTC. This translates into CASSSDIRSPLHF.

The chain recombines TRBV11-1 with TRBJ1-3, with D possibly being TRBD1 (6 bases). Trimming removed 4 bases from V and 6 bases from J, with 22 bases in between. Germline assignment: CDR1 SGHAT and CDR2 FQDESV (reference sequence). The CDR3 runs 17 residues. In DNA, the CDR3 is TGTGCCAGCAGCTCCCCCCCGAGTGGGGGGGCGAAAAACACCATATATTTT. Residues: CASSSPPSGGAKNTIYF.

There are many counts of this clone. V usage is TRBV7-9 and J usage is TRBJ1-3; TRBD1 matches at 7 bases. Germline V gene data show CDR1 as SEHNR and CDR2 as FQNEAQ (reference sequence). Trimming cost V 6 bases and J 4 bases; bases outside gene matches: 12. CDR3 length: 16 residues. The DNA for the CDR3 is TGTGCCAGCAGGGACCGAGAAACGGACAGGGGAAACACCATATATTTT. Its translation: CASRDRETDRGNTIYF.

The chain is built from TRBV11-2 and TRBJ1-4; D remains unclear. Trimming took 0 bases from V and 5 from J, leaving 10 bases between them. The germline gives CDR1 SGHAT, CDR2 FQNNGV. CDR3 length equals 15 residues. The CDR3 coding sequence is TGTGCCAGCAGCTTAGAATGGGCTTTAAATGAAAAACTGTTTTTT. Translation: CASSLEWALNEKLFF.

In its sample, this clone was seen many times. This sequence joins TRBV11-2 and TRBJ2-7; D possibly corresponds to TRBD1 (6 bases). Germline V CDR1 and CDR2: SGHAT, FQNNGV. The V end was cut by 5 bases, the J end by 3 bases, with 8 bases between. This CDR3 has 12 amino acids. The CDR3 sequence is CASSKQGYEQYF. The CDR3 DNA is TGTGCCAGCAGCAAACAGGGCTACGAGCAGTACTTC.

The CDR3 DNA follows: TGTGCCAGCAGCTCGCGACAGGAAAACTTGTACCAGCAGTACTTC. This codes for CASSSRQENLYQQYF. The rearrangement joins TRBV7-2 to TRBJ2-7, with D perhaps matching TRBD1 (6 bases). CDR1 SGHTA and CDR2 FQGNSA come from the germline V gene. The CDR3 totals 15 residues. V was pared by 4 bases and J by 8 bases, with 21 bases between.

V usage is TRBV5-4 and J usage is TRBJ2-1; the match to TRBD2 covers 9 bases. The CDR3 is 15 amino acids. Trimming took 3 bases from V and 5 from J; bases not matched to a gene: 6. CDR1 SGHNT and CDR2 YYREEE come from the germline V gene (reference sequence). The CDR3 loop reads CASSWGTSSHNEQFF. CDR3 nucleotides: TGTGCCAGCAGCTGGGGGACTAGCAGCCACAATGAGCAGTTCTTC.

The chain employs TRBV15 and TRBJ2-7, with D unclear. V dropped 5 bases and J dropped 1 base, with 18 bases sitting between them. The length of the CDR3 is 16 residues. The V gene's germline CDR1 is LNHNV and CDR2 YYDKDF (reference sequence). CDR3 DNA sequence: TGTGCCACCAGCCTCAATAAGTTGGGCAGTTCCTACGAGCAGTACTTC. Protein sequence: CATSLNKLGSSYEQYF.

The chain employs TRBV21-1 and TRBJ1-6. TRBV21-1 is a listed pseudogene. This CDR3 has 17 residues. CDR3: CASSKLLRYSYNSPLHF. DNA of the CDR3: TGTGCCAGCAGCAAACTTCTCCGCTACTCCTATAATTCACCCCTCCACTTT.

V usage is TRBV6-4 and J usage is TRBJ1-3; the D gene is possibly TRBD1 (5 bases). V was trimmed by 0 bases and J by 4 bases, leaving 19 bases between them. Germline lookup yields CDR1 MRHNA and CDR2 SNTAGT. This CDR3 spans 18 amino acids. The CDR3 here is CASSDSGPSRGSGNTIYF. The CDR3 nucleotides read TGTGCCAGCAGTGACTCTGGGCCCTCCCGGGGCTCAGGAAACACCATATATTTT.

This clone was seen at least ten times. V gene TRBV29-1 combines with J gene TRBJ2-2, with 7 bases aligning to TRBD1. The V and J ends lost 7 bases and 6 bases, in that order; junction bases with no gene match: 11. The CDR3 totals 14 residues. Germline V CDR1 and CDR2: SQVTM, ANQGSEA. DNA of the CDR3: TGCAGCGGGATCAGGGGGTTAGGGTCCGGGGAGCTGTTTTTT. This gives the protein CSGIRGLGSGELFF.

Comment on this clone: A much bigger clone sits one base away, suggesting this may be a read error. Distinct nucleotide sequences in the sample also encode this CDR3. This chain connects TRBV29-1 to TRBJ1-1, with D unresolved. V was trimmed by 3 bases and J by 0 bases, leaving 8 bases between them. The CDR3 loop spans 13 amino acids. CDR1 is SQVTM and CDR2 is ANQGSEA in the germline V gene. CDR3 sequence (DNA): TGCAGCGTTGAGGGTCGGATGAACACTGAAGCTTTCTTT. Translation: CSVEGRMNTEAFF.

The rearrangement joins TRBV7-2 to TRBJ1-5, with 9 bases fitting TRBD1. Per the germline V gene, CDR1 is SGHTA and CDR2 is FQGNSA. V shed 1 base, J shed 5 bases, and the junction held 6 bases outside the gene matches. This CDR3 has 16 amino acids. CDR3 sequence reads: CASSLEGTGRDQPQHF. Written as DNA, the CDR3 is TGTGCCAGCAGCTTAGAAGGGACAGGGAGGGATCAGCCCCAGCATTTT.